The 22 T cell receptor beta chains below come from one sample, sequenced in a study of shared clonotypes between healthy human individuals. TCRdb's copy holds only in-frame clones and misses some; the assay was immunoSEQ multiplex PCR. There are about 2.4 million clones in the sample; more than 80% occur only once, and over 0.12% lies in the top ten. The sample comprised naive CD4+ T cells sorted from blood. As to subset: CD45RA+ positively selected. These receptors were taken from a man aged 18 to 29 in good health.

The rearrangement uses TRBV4-1 and TRBJ1-2, with a possible D match to TRBD1 (5 bases). The CDR3 has 15 amino acids. Trimming pared 0 bases from V and 4 bases from J, leaving 12 bases between. Germline-derived CDR1 and CDR2 are MGHRA and YSYEKL. DNA of the CDR3: TGCGCCAGCAGCCAAGAATTCACAGGAAGCTATGGCTACACCTTC. This encodes CASSQEFTGSYGYTF.

The chain recombines TRBV19 with TRBJ2-1; 8 bases match TRBD2. This CDR3 has 15 amino acids. CDR1 is LNHDA, CDR2 SQIVND, per germline (reference sequence). The V and J ends lost 5 bases and 4 bases, in that order; junction bases with no gene match: 7. The CDR3 DNA reads TGTGCCAGTAGTGGAACTAGCGGAGTATACAATGAGCAGTTCTTC. Residues: CASSGTSGVYNEQFF.

A single count supports this clone. The V and J genes are TRBV7-6 and TRBJ2-3; 7 nucleotides align to TRBD1. V was clipped by 1 base and J by 6 bases; unmatched bases: 4. The CDR3 is made up of 14 amino acids. The germline V gene encodes CDR1 SGHVS and CDR2 FNYEAQ. This chain's CDR3 is CASSLVGQVDTQYF. The DNA for the CDR3 is TGTGCCAGCAGCTTAGTAGGACAGGTGGATACGCAGTATTTT.

The rearrangement links TRBV19 to TRBJ1-3, with D tentatively TRBD1 (5 bases). The V gene's germline CDR1 is LNHDA and CDR2 SQIVND (reference sequence). V shed 5 bases and J shed 2 bases, with 13 bases lying between them. The CDR3 covers 15 residues. The CDR3 sequence: CASSEKGLAGNTIYF. As DNA, the CDR3 is TGTGCCAGTAGTGAAAAGGGGCTCGCTGGAAACACCATATATTTT.

The chain recombines TRBV28 with TRBJ2-3, with 8 bases that match TRBD2. Germline-derived CDR1 and CDR2 are MDHEN and SYDVKM. The CDR3 has 15 residues. Unmatched junction bases numbered 5, after V lost 6 bases and J lost 0 bases. The CDR3 bases are TGTGCCAGCAGCGGCGGGGGGACTAGCACAGATACGCAGTATTTT. This sequence encodes CASSGGGTSTDTQYF.

V and J are TRBV5-1 and TRBJ2-3; 11 bases map to TRBD2. This CDR3 is 16 amino acids long. Trimming took 3 bases from V and 0 from J; bases not matched to a gene: 3. Germline loops: CDR1 SGHRS, CDR2 YFSETQ. CDR3 residues: CASSSRLAGSTDTQYF. In DNA form, the CDR3 reads TGCGCCAGCAGCTCAAGACTAGCGGGAAGCACAGATACGCAGTATTTT.

The rearrangement uses TRBV19 and TRBJ2-2; tentative D call: TRBD1 (5 bases). V was cut by 11 bases and J by 3 bases, with 13 bases left in between. The CDR3 loop spans 13 amino acids. Germline V gene sequence: CDR1 LNHDA, CDR2 SQIVND (reference sequence). The DNA of the CDR3 is TGTGCCGGAAGGGCAGGGCACACCGGGGAGCTGTTTTTT. Translation: CAGRAGHTGELFF.

The chain has TRBV27 and TRBJ1-5, with D maybe TRBD1 (5 bases). CDR1 and CDR2 (germline): MNHEY, SMNVEV (reference sequence). The length of the CDR3 is 17 residues. V was clipped by 5 bases and J by 5 bases, with 22 bases between them. CDR3 DNA sequence: TGTGCCAGCAGTCCTTTTCGTTGGGGACTCGGGGATCAGCCCCAGCATTTT. This sequence encodes CASSPFRWGLGDQPQHF.

J is TRBJ2-4 and V is TRBV6-9; weak D call: TRBD2 (5 bases). V lost 2 bases, J lost 9 bases, and 11 bases lay in between. Per germline, CDR1 MNHGY and CDR2 SVAAGI. The CDR3 sequence is 13 residues long. This CDR3 is CASSYPEESIQYF. The DNA of the CDR3 is TGTGCCAGCAGTTATCCGGAGGAGAGCATTCAGTACTTC.

V and J are TRBV5-1 and TRBJ2-7; tentatively, D is TRBD1 (6 bases). This CDR3 is built from 14 residues. Germline CDR1 SGHRS, CDR2 YFSETQ. V lost 3 bases to trimming and J lost 5 bases, with 15 bases between them. CDR3 coding DNA: TGCGCCAGCAGCTGGGACACGGTGATAGACGAGCAGTACTTC. It translates to CASSWDTVIDEQYF. Looking up the rest from reference TRBV5-1 and TRBJ2-7 gives the full variable domain: KAGVTQTPRYLIKTRGQQVTLSCSPISGHRSVSWYQQTPGQGLQFLFEYFSETQRNKGNFPGRFSGRQFSNSRSEMNVSTLELGDSALYLCASSWDTVIDEQYFGPGTRLTVT.

This chain joins TRBV2 and TRBJ1-5; TRBD1 aligns across 10 bases. Germline CDR1 SNHLY, CDR2 FYNNEI. This CDR3 has 16 residues. The trim removed 0 bases at V and 4 bases at J, leaving 3 bases unmatched. The CDR3 DNA follows: TGTGCCAGCAGTGAAGCTCGGACAGGGGGAAATCAGCCCCAGCATTTT. Encoded protein: CASSEARTGGNQPQHF.

The V and J genes are TRBV6-5 and TRBJ2-1, with no clear D. Germline CDR1 MNHEY, CDR2 SVGAGI. The CDR3 runs 13 residues. The germline V and J ends were trimmed by 5 bases and 5 bases, with 10 bases remaining between them. In DNA form, the CDR3 reads TGTGCCAGCAGTACGAGACCCAACAATGAGCAGTTCTTC. Protein product: CASSTRPNNEQFF.

This clone was detected only once. The chain links TRBV5-4 to TRBJ2-7, with a possible D match to TRBD1 (6 bases). Germline loops: CDR1 SGHNT, CDR2 YYREEE (reference sequence). The CDR3 has 16 amino acids. V lost 0 bases and J 0 bases, leaving 13 bases between the germline ends. In nucleotides, the CDR3 is TGTGCCAGCAGCTTGGCCCCGGACAGCCTCTCCTACGAGCAGTACTTC. Translated, it gives CASSLAPDSLSYEQYF.

The CDR3 region is CASSFLGQGGDTEAFF. CDR3 coding DNA: TGTGCCAGCTCATTTCTGGGACAGGGGGGGGACACTGAAGCTTTCTTT. V and J are TRBV18 and TRBJ1-1; 11 positions match TRBD1. Germline CDR1 and CDR2: KGHSH and LQKENI. V dropped 5 bases and J dropped 3; count of bases not matched to a gene: 8. The length of the CDR3 is 16 residues.

This rearrangement joins TRBV28 to TRBJ2-2; 11 bases are shared with TRBD1. Germline V gives CDR1 MDHEN, CDR2 SYDVKM. The V gene end was trimmed by 8 bases and the J gene end by 5 bases; junction bases not matched to a gene: 4. This CDR3 spans 14 amino acids. The CDR3 loop is CASLGQGATGELFF. The CDR3 nucleotides read TGTGCCAGCTTAGGACAGGGGGCAACCGGGGAGCTGTTTTTT.

This clone was counted once. The chain has TRBV19 and TRBJ1-1; D is possibly TRBD1 (5 bases). The CDR3 contains 14 residues. Trimming pared 3 bases from V and 3 bases from J, leaving 11 bases between. CDR1 and CDR2 from the germline V gene are LNHDA and SQIVND (reference sequence). The CDR3 DNA reads as TGTGCCAGTAGTATCGGTCCAGGGTACACTGAAGCTTTCTTT. Its protein product is CASSIGPGYTEAFF.

The gene calls are TRBV6-5 and TRBJ2-7, with TRBD2 matching over 10 bases. The germline V gene encodes CDR1 MNHEY and CDR2 SVGAGI. Trimming at V came to 5 bases and at J to 8 bases, leaving 12 bases not matched to a gene. CDR3 length: 15 amino acids. In DNA, the CDR3 is TGTGCCAGCAGTACCCAGCCTACCACTAGCGGGAAGCAGTACTTC. Translated: CASSTQPTTSGKQYF.

This clone was counted a single time. The genes are TRBV15 and TRBJ2-3; TRBD2 is a possible D gene (7 bases). Per the germline V gene, CDR1 is LNHNV and CDR2 is YYDKDF (reference sequence). CDR3 length: 15 amino acids. V was clipped by 6 bases and J by 1 base, with 14 bases between them. This chain's CDR3 is CATSPDGGRTDTQYF. The CDR3 coding sequence is TGTGCCACCAGTCCTGACGGGGGGCGCACAGATACGCAGTATTTT. The whole variable domain, remainder taken from reference TRBV15 and TRBJ2-3, is DAMVIQNPRYQVTQFGKPVTLSCSQTLNHNVMYWYQQKSSQAPKLLFHYYDKDFNNEADTPDNFQSRRPNTSFCFLDIRSPGLGDTAMYLCATSPDGGRTDTQYFGPGTRLTVL.

To note about this clone: Within the sample, other DNA sequences also encode this same CDR3. This chain links TRBV6-1 with TRBJ2-3, with a weak D call TRBD1 (5 bases). The V gene's germline CDR1 is MNHNS and CDR2 SASEGT. V gave up 0 bases and J gave up 6 bases, with 10 bases separating them. There are 14 residues in the CDR3. The DNA of the CDR3 is TGTGCCAGCAGTGAAGCGCTAAGGGGCGATACGCAGTATTTT. This translates into CASSEALRGDTQYF.

This clone has only one observation. The chain couples TRBV5-8 to TRBJ2-4, with 11 bases fitting TRBD1. J was trimmed by 3 bases and V by 3 bases; bases with no gene match: 8. The germline V gene encodes CDR1 SGHTS and CDR2 YDEGEE. This CDR3 contains 17 residues. CDR3 in amino acids: CASSSGTGGVGKNIQYF. The CDR3 region has the DNA TGTGCCAGCAGCTCCGGGACAGGGGGTGTTGGCAAAAACATTCAGTACTTC.

The CDR3 sequence is CAPRTGPLGTEAFF. CDR3 nucleotides: TGTGCCCCCAGGACAGGACCGCTGGGGACTGAAGCTTTCTTT. The gene calls are TRBV9 and TRBJ1-1; 7 nucleotides agree with TRBD1. The V gene's germline CDR1 is SGDLS and CDR2 YYNGEE. The CDR3 is made up of 14 amino acids. Losses at the gene ends were 10 bases for V and 5 bases for J; bases not matched to a gene: 14.

V and J are TRBV6-6 and TRBJ1-1; D unclear. CDR1 MNHNY and CDR2 SVGAGI come from the germline V gene (reference sequence). Trimming stripped 0 bases from V and 3 bases from J, with 11 bases between. The CDR3 extends over 15 amino acids. CDR3 bases: TGTGCCAGCAGTTACTCGCTGATTGAGGACACTGAAGCTTTCTTT. This sequence encodes CASSYSLIEDTEAFF.